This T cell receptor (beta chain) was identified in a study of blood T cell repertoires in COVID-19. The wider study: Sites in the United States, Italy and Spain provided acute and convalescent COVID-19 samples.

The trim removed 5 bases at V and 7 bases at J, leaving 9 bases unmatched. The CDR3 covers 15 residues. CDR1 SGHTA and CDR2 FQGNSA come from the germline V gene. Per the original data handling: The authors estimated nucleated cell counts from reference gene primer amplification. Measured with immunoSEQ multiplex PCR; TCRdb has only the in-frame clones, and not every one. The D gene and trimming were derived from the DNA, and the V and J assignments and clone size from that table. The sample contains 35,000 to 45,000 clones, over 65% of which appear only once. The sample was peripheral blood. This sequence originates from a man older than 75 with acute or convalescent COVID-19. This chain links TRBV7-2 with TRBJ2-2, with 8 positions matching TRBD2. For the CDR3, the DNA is TGTGCCAGCAGCCCCAATGGGGCGGGAGGCGGGGAGCTGTTTTTT. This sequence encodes CASSPNGAGGGELFF.